These 7 T cell receptor beta chains were all obtained from the same sample, sequenced in a study of cytomegalovirus exposure and HLA in healthy donors. The primer mix had 60 Vbeta and 13 Jbeta primers. Assay: immunoSEQ multiplex PCR; the TCRdb copy retains only in-frame clones and omits some. Of about 140,000 clones in the sample, 60% to 85% were seen once. The source material was PBMCs. Receptors were obtained from a man aged 18 to 29 in good health and CMV-seronegative.

J is TRBJ2-5 and V is TRBV2; 11 bases agree with TRBD2. Germline values: CDR1 SNHLY, CDR2 FYNNEI. The length of the CDR3 is 14 residues. The ends lost 5 bases at V and 9 bases at J; junction bases unmatched: 8. The CDR3 nucleotides are TGTGCCAGCAGTTCCAGACTAGCGGGAACGGCCCAGTACTTC. This codes for CASSSRLAGTAQYF.

J is TRBJ2-1 and V is TRBV14, with 9 bases lining up with TRBD2. CDR3 size: 16 residues. Per germline, CDR1 SGHDN and CDR2 FVKESK. The V segment lost 2 bases and the J segment 4 bases; nucleotides outside the gene matches: 6. The CDR3, as DNA: TGTGCCAGCAGCCAAAGGACTAGCGAACTTTACAATGAGCAGTTCTTC. This encodes CASSQRTSELYNEQFF.

The gene calls are TRBV2 and TRBJ2-5; no clear D. The CDR3 covers 13 residues. V was pared by 6 bases and J by 5 bases, with 13 bases between. Per the germline V gene, CDR1 is SNHLY and CDR2 is FYNNEI. The CDR3 region has the DNA TGTGCCAGCAGGTACAGCATTCGGGAGACCCAGTACTTC. Translation gives CASRYSIRETQYF.

The chain joins TRBV10-3 to TRBJ1-2, with 10 positions matching TRBD1. The germline CDR1 and CDR2 sequences are ENHRY and SYGVKD. CDR3 size: 15 residues. After removal of 3 bases from V and 1 base from J, the junction contained 2 bases not matched to a gene. The CDR3 DNA follows: TGTGCCATCAGTGAAGGGACAGGGGATAACTATGGCTACACCTTC. This codes for CAISEGTGDNYGYTF.

This clone was seen only a few times. The chain carries TRBV7-9 and TRBJ2-1; 12 bases are shared with TRBD2. V dropped 1 base and J dropped 5; count of bases not matched to a gene: 3. Germline CDR1 is SEHNR and CDR2 is FQNEAQ (reference sequence). The CDR3 has 16 residues. This CDR3 is CASSLGTSGADNEQFF. As DNA, the CDR3 is TGTGCCAGCAGCTTAGGGACTAGCGGGGCGGACAATGAGCAGTTCTTC. The full variable domain, with the rest looked up from reference TRBV7-9 and TRBJ2-1, is DTGVSQNPRHKITKRGQNVTFRCDPISEHNRLYWYRQTLGQGPEFLTYFQNEAQLEKSRLLSDRFSAERPKGSFSTLEIQRTEQGDSAMYLCASSLGTSGADNEQFFGPGTRLTVL.

The V call is TRBV5-4, the J call TRBJ1-6, with D perhaps matching TRBD1 (6 bases). V lost 4 bases and J 14 bases, leaving 16 bases between the germline ends. The CDR3 totals 13 residues. CDR1 SGHNT and CDR2 YYREEE come from the germline V gene (reference sequence). For the CDR3, the DNA is TGTGCCAGCAGCACCCCGGGACAAAACTCCCTCCACTTT. Amino acid sequence: CASSTPGQNSLHF.

This chain links TRBV5-5 with TRBJ1-2; no definite D call. Trimming cost V 3 bases and J 4 bases, with 13 bases left between them. The CDR3 runs 14 residues. The V gene's germline CDR1 is SGHKS and CDR2 YYEKEE (reference sequence). This CDR3 is CASSSGRDFYGYTF. As DNA, the CDR3 is TGTGCCAGCAGCTCCGGACGGGATTTCTATGGCTACACCTTC.